Here is one TCR beta chain with its context. V lost 0 bases to trimming and J lost 2 bases, with 15 bases between them. CDR3 length: 17 amino acids. Germline CDR1 SGHDT, CDR2 YYEEEE. The data belong to a study of T-cell memory formation after mild COVID-19. TCRdb reprocessed the 5' RACE reads via MiXCR and lists one record per CDR3 protein. The table records 280,000 or so distinct CDR3 sequences, more than 15% of them present only once. The sequence was obtained from a man aged 18 to 30 who had mild COVID-19 (a few samples of this study predate the infection). Cell type and time point are not known. The V call is TRBV5-6, the J call TRBJ2-1, with a weak D call TRBD2 (6 bases). The sequencing sample was made of PBMCs or a T cell subset sorted from them (not recorded which). The CDR3, as DNA: TGTGCCAGCAGCTTGGTGGGCCCGGGAGTGCCCTACAATGAGCAGTTCTTC. Protein product: CASSLVGPGVPYNEQFF.